These 21 T cell receptor beta chains originate from one sample sequenced in a study of a mutant IDH1 vaccine in newly diagnosed glioma. No antigen has been identified for these receptors. Time point specified: week 35, safety follow-up. All doses held 300 ug of mutant IDH1 20-mer peptide, with topical imiquimod. Method: immunoSEQ multiplex PCR; TCRdb's copy keeps in-frame clones and lacks some. This sample has tens of thousands of clones; less than 80% occur once, and the top ten carry approximately 12%. Sequencing was performed on PBMCs, taken from a glioma patient whose treatment included an IDH1 peptide vaccine. The receptors were sampled from a man aged 40-55 years with glioma.

This clone came up a few times. The rearrangement joins TRBV29-1 to TRBJ1-1; D may be TRBD1 (5 bases). The length of the CDR3 is 13 residues. The V end was cut by 0 bases, the J end by 1 base, with 6 bases between. Germline V gene sequence: CDR1 SQVTM, CDR2 ANQGSEA. The CDR3 DNA is TGCAGCGTTGAAGAGGGGGGGAACACTGAAGCTTTCTTT. Translated: CSVEEGGNTEAFF.

The chain couples TRBV18 to TRBJ1-4, with TRBD1 identical over 8 bases. The ends lost 6 bases at V and 8 bases at J; junction bases unmatched: 8. The CDR3 length is 14 residues. The germline V gene encodes CDR1 KGHSH and CDR2 LQKENI. The CDR3 sequence: CASSQGANGEKLFF. In DNA, the CDR3 is TGTGCCAGCTCCCAGGGGGCGAACGGCGAAAAACTGTTTTTT.

The chain couples TRBV29-1 to TRBJ1-2, with unresolved D. The germline V and J ends were trimmed by 3 bases and 2 bases, with 7 bases remaining between them. This CDR3 is built from 12 residues. Germline V CDR1 and CDR2: SQVTM, ANQGSEA. This CDR3 is CSVDKGNYGYTF. CDR3 sequence (DNA): TGCAGCGTTGATAAAGGAAACTATGGCTACACCTTC.

The genes are TRBV5-6 and TRBJ2-7; D is unclear. The V and J ends lost 3 bases and 2 bases respectively, with 6 bases between them. This CDR3 region has 12 residues. Germline-derived CDR1 and CDR2 are SGHDT and YYEEEE. CDR3: CASSSDPYEQYF. For the CDR3, the DNA is TGTGCCAGCAGCTCGGACCCCTACGAGCAGTACTTC.

V and J are TRBV6-6 and TRBJ2-4, with 10 bases identical to TRBD1. The V segment lost 6 bases and the J segment 3 bases; nucleotides outside the gene matches: 5. This CDR3 contains 15 residues. The germline V gene has CDR1 MNHNY and CDR2 SVGAGI (reference sequence). Here the CDR3 DNA reads TGTGCCAGCAGGAGGGGACAGGGGAGCAAAAACATTCAGTACTTC. It yields the protein CASRRGQGSKNIQYF.

The chain uses TRBV7-8 and TRBJ2-7; D perhaps matches TRBD1 (5 bases). The CDR3 is 13 residues long. The V gene lost 3 bases and the J gene lost 2 bases, with 8 bases spanning the gap. Germline CDR1 SGHVS, CDR2 FQNEAQ. CDR3 coding DNA: TGTGCCAGCAGCTTTGCAGGGACCTACGAGCAGTACGTC. Its protein is CASSFAGTYEQYV.

The chain joins TRBV4-1 to TRBJ2-3; TRBD2 aligns across 8 bases. Germline CDR1 reads MGHRA; CDR2 reads YSYEKL. After removal of 0 bases from V and 0 bases from J, the junction contained 5 bases not matched to a gene. The CDR3 has 17 amino acids. In nucleotides, the CDR3 is TGCGCCAGCAGCCAAGATCTTAGCGGGATAAGCACAGATACGCAGTATTTT. Protein sequence: CASSQDLSGISTDTQYF.

This sequence joins TRBV11-2 and TRBJ1-2; 7 bases are shared with TRBD1. Germline V gene sequence: CDR1 SGHAT, CDR2 FQNNGV. The V gene end was trimmed by 3 bases and the J gene end by 2 bases; junction bases not matched to a gene: 9. The CDR3 has 16 amino acids. DNA of the CDR3: TGTGCCAGCAGCTTCAGGGGGACAAGACCGAACTATGGCTACACCTTC. The encoded protein is CASSFRGTRPNYGYTF.

The chain uses TRBV9 and TRBJ1-2; the match to TRBD1 covers 9 bases. Germline V gene sequence: CDR1 SGDLS, CDR2 YYNGEE. V lost 3 bases and J lost 2; bases outside the gene matches: 5. CDR3 length: 15 residues. The CDR3 nucleotides are TGTGCCAGCAGCGCGCGGGACAGGGTAAACTATGGCTACACCTTC. Translated, it gives CASSARDRVNYGYTF.

The chain combines TRBV19 with TRBJ2-1, with D hard to call. V was pared by 5 bases and J by 6 bases, with 17 bases between. Germline CDR1 is LNHDA and CDR2 is SQIVND (reference sequence). There are 15 residues in the CDR3. The CDR3 DNA sequence: TGTGCCAGTAGTCGGGCCAATACCTATTCCAATGAGCAGTTCTTC. This gives the protein CASSRANTYSNEQFF.

This chain uses TRBV7-2 with TRBJ2-3; no definite D call. The germline V gene has CDR1 SGHTA and CDR2 FQGNSA. V was cut by 1 base and J by 1 base, with 6 bases left in between. The CDR3 is 14 residues long. The CDR3 coding sequence is TGTGCCAGCAGCTTAGTAACCCGCACAGATACGCAGTATTTT. This translates into CASSLVTRTDTQYF.

The chain couples TRBV2 to TRBJ2-5, with 9 bases matching TRBD2. This CDR3 has 14 amino acids. With V trimmed by 4 bases and J by 3 bases, 3 bases remained unmatched. Germline CDR1 reads SNHLY; CDR2 reads FYNNEI. As DNA, the CDR3 is TGTGCCAGCAGTGTGGCTAGCGGGGAAGAGACCCAGTACTTC. This sequence encodes CASSVASGEETQYF. Looking up the rest from reference TRBV2 and TRBJ2-5 gives the full variable domain: EPEVTQTPSHQVTQMGQEVILRCVPISNHLYFYWYRQILGQKVEFLVSFYNNEISEKSEIFDDQFSVERPDGSNFTLKIRSTKLEDSAMYFCASSVASGEETQYFGPGTRLLVL.

For this clone: Germline is not matched at one junction end, which may reflect a read error. This chain joins TRBV19 and TRBJ2-3, with D maybe TRBD2 (6 bases). In germline, CDR1 is LNHDA, CDR2 SQIVND (reference sequence). This CDR3 region has 14 residues. The CDR3 loop reads CASRIAVSTDTQYF. The CDR3 DNA is TGTGCCAGTAGAATAGCGGTTAGCACAGATACGCAGTATTTT.

CDR3 coding DNA: TGTGCCAGCAGTGGGGGGAATGGCATTCAGTACTTC. Translating gives CASSGGNGIQYF. The V gene is TRBV25-1, the J gene TRBJ2-4, with D possibly called TRBD1 or TRBD2 (5 bases each). The CDR3 contains 12 residues. Trimming pared 4 bases from V and 9 bases from J, leaving 10 bases between. Germline V gene sequence: CDR1 MGHDK, CDR2 SYGVNS.

The chain has TRBV9 and TRBJ2-2, with D possibly being TRBD1 (5 bases). CDR1 and CDR2 (germline): SGDLS, YYNGEE. The CDR3 contains 15 residues. V lost 0 bases to trimming and J lost 6 bases, with 12 bases between them. CDR3 DNA: TGTGCCAGCAGCGTAGAGTCAGGGATTCCCGGGGAGCTGTTTTTT. This gives the protein CASSVESGIPGELFF.

J is TRBJ2-1 and V is TRBV19, with 11 bases that match TRBD2. Germline assignment: CDR1 LNHDA and CDR2 SQIVND (reference sequence). There are 15 residues in the CDR3. J lost 7 bases, V lost 6 bases, and 8 bases had no gene match. CDR3 nucleotide sequence: TGTGCCAGTAGCCCCGAACTAGCGGGAGAAAATGAGCAGTTCTTC. It yields the protein CASSPELAGENEQFF.

The DNA for the CDR3 is TGTGCCAGCTCACCCACCACTAGCGGGAGACCAGATACGCAGTATTTT. Translation gives CASSPTTSGRPDTQYF. The V gene is TRBV18, the J gene TRBJ2-3; TRBD2 agrees at 11 bases. The CDR3 runs 16 residues. J gave up 4 bases and V 3 bases, and 6 bases lay outside the gene matches. CDR1 is KGHSH, CDR2 LQKENI, per germline.

The V call is TRBV18, the J call TRBJ2-1; the match to TRBD2 covers 15 bases. This CDR3 spans 16 amino acids. Germline V gene data show CDR1 as KGHSH and CDR2 as LQKENI. Trimming cost V 6 bases and J 9 bases; bases outside gene matches: 9. The CDR3 here is CASSPAGTSGRSEQFF. The DNA of the CDR3 is TGTGCCAGCTCTCCGGCCGGGACTAGCGGGAGGAGTGAGCAGTTCTTC.

The V gene is TRBV2, the J gene TRBJ2-5; 7 bases are shared with TRBD1. CDR1 is SNHLY and CDR2 is FYNNEI in the germline V gene. J lost 5 bases, V lost 8 bases, and 5 bases had no gene match. This CDR3 has 12 residues. The CDR3 spells CASQQGPETQYF. The CDR3 coding sequence is TGTGCCAGCCAACAGGGGCCTGAGACCCAGTACTTC.

Here the CDR3 reads CASSSPQGANTEAFF. CDR3 DNA sequence: TGTGCCAGCAGCTCACCACAGGGGGCGAACACTGAAGCTTTCTTT. The V and J genes are TRBV13 and TRBJ1-1, with 9 bases matching TRBD1. With 4 bases clipped from V and 1 base from J, the junction kept 4 bases outside the gene matches. The CDR3 runs 15 residues. Germline V gives CDR1 PRHDT, CDR2 FYEKMQ (reference sequence).

The chain uses TRBV7-9 and TRBJ1-1, with D unclear. Trimming stripped 3 bases from V and 1 base from J, with 3 bases between. The CDR3 totals 12 residues. Germline V CDR1 and CDR2: SEHNR, FQNEAQ (reference sequence). CDR3 sequence: CASSFSNTEAFF. CDR3 bases: TGTGCCAGCAGCTTCTCGAACACTGAAGCTTTCTTT. The full variable domain, in which reference TRBV7-9 and TRBJ1-1 provide the parts outside the CDR3, is DTGVSQNPRHKITKRGQNVTFRCDPISEHNRLYWYRQTLGQGPEFLTYFQNEAQLEKSRLLSDRFSAERPKGSFSTLEIQRTEQGDSAMYLCASSFSNTEAFFGQGTRLTVV.